The clone carrying this TCR beta chain was detected ten times or more. Antigen: not known. A library made for alpha chains picked up this beta chain off target, so its size means little. Carried by each TCR cDNA molecule was a unique molecular identifier. TCRdb recomputed calls from the 5' RACE reads with MiXCR, one row per CDR3 protein. Of under 20,000 distinct CDR3 sequences detected, 6.2% appear once; the ten largest clones hold about 6.8%. Time point of the sample: sample taken at primary tumor resection. The CDR3 has 15 amino acids. CDR1 and CDR2 (germline): SGHVS, FQNEAQ. Deletions cut 2 bases from V and 4 bases from J, with 14 bases between. The data stem from a study of spatial heterogeneity in lung cancer. Study as a whole: Among detected sequences, beta-chain ones consistently exceeded alpha-chain ones in number.

Study-level findings and limits: One measure, the expanded intratumoral alpha and beta TCR count, tracked tumor mutation counts.

The rearrangement uses TRBV7-8 and TRBJ1-1, with D possibly matching TRBD1 (5 bases). The sample was lung tumor tissue, taken at surgery. This clonotype was obtained from a male donor with early-stage non-small cell lung cancer. The CDR3 loop reads CASSLTTGGSTEAFF. The CDR3 coding sequence is TGTGCCAGCAGCTTAACCACAGGTGGAAGCACTGAAGCTTTCTTT.